This TCR beta chain was retrieved from a study of blood T cell repertoires in COVID-19. Study as a whole: T cells, B-cell-depleted T cells, or PBMCs provided the cDNA or gDNA that served as material.

As handled by the study authors: Reference gene primer amplification in the assay estimated nucleated cell counts. The repertoire was sequenced with immunoSEQ multiplex PCR; TCRdb's copy has only in-frame clones and lacks some. D and trimming come from the DNA, and the V and J calls and clone size come from that table. The sample holds over 15,000 clones, approximately 78% seen once. Germline V gives CDR1 SGDLS, CDR2 YYNGEE. The CDR3 loop spans 15 amino acids. Trimming removed 6 bases at V and 0 bases at J, with 14 bases between. The chain recombines TRBV9 with TRBJ2-3; D gene unclear. This receptor was identified in a man aged 55 to 70 with active or convalescent COVID-19. Material for sequencing was peripheral blood. The CDR3 region has the DNA TGTGCCAGCACCCGATCTATTTCTAGCACAGATACGCAGTATTTT. This encodes CASTRSISSTDTQYF.